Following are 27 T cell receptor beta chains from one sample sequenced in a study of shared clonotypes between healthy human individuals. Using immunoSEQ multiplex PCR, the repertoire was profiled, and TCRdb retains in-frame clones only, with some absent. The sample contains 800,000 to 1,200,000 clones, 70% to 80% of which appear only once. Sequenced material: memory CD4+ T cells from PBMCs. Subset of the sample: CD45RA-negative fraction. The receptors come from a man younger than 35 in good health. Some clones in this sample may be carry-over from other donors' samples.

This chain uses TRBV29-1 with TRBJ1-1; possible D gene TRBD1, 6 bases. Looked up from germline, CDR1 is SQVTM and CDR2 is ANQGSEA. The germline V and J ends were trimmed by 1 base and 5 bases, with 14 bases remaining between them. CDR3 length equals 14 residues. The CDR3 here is CSVEGGRGATEAFF. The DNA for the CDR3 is TGCAGCGTTGAAGGAGGGAGGGGGGCAACTGAAGCTTTCTTT.

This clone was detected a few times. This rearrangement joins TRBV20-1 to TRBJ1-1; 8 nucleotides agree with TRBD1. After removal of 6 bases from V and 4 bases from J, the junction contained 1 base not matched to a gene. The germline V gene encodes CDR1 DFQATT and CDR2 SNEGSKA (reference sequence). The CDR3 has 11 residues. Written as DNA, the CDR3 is TGCAGTGCGGACAGGGTCACTGAAGCTTTCTTT. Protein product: CSADRVTEAFF.

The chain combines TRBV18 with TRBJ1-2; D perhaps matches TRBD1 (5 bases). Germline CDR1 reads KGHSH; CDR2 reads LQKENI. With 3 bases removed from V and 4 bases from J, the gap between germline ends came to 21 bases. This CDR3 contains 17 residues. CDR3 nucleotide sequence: TGTGCCAGCTCACCGACTACTACGGCAGGGACCGTCTATGGCTACACCTTC. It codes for CASSPTTTAGTVYGYTF.

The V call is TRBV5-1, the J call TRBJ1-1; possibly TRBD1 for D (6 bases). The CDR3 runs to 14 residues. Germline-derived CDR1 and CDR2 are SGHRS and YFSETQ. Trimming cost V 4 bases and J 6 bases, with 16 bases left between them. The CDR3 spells CASSLGDNLSEAFF. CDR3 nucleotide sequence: TGCGCCAGCAGCCTAGGGGACAATCTGTCTGAAGCTTTCTTT.

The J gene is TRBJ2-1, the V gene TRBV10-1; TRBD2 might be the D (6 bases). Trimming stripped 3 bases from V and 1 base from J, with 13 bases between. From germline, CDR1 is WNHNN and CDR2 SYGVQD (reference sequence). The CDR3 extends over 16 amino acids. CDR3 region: CASSDQSGLSYNEQFF. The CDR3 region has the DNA TGCGCCAGCAGTGACCAGAGCGGGTTATCCTACAATGAGCAGTTCTTC.

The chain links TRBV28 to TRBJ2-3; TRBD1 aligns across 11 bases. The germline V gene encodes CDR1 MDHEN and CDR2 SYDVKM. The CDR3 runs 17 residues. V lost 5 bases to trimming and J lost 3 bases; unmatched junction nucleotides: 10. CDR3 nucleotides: TGTGCCAGCAGTGGTTGGACAGGGGGCTTTGTGACAGATACGCAGTATTTT. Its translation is CASSGWTGGFVTDTQYF. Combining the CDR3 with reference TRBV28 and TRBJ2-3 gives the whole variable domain DVKVTQSSRYLVKRTGEKVFLECVQDMDHENMFWYRQDPGLGLRLIYFSYDVKMKEKGDIPEGYSVSREKKERFSLILESASTNQTSMYLCASSGWTGGFVTDTQYFGPGTRLTVL.

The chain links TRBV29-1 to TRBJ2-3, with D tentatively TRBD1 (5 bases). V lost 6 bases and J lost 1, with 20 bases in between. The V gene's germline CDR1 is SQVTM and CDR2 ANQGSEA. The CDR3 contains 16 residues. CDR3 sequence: CSVTDLDLGRTDTQYF. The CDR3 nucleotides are TGCAGCGTCACCGACCTAGACTTGGGGCGCACAGATACGCAGTATTTT.

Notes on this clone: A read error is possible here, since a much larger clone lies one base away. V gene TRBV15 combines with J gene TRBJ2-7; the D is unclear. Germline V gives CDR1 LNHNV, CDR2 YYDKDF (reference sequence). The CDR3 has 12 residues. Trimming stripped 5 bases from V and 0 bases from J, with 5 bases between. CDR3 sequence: CATSPSSYEQYF. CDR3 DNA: TGTGCCACCAGCCCCAGCTCCTACGAGCAGTACTTC. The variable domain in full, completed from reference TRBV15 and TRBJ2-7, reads DAMVIQNPRYQVTQFGKPVTLSCSQTLNHNVMYWYQQKSSQAPKLLFHYYDKDFNNEADTPDNFQSRRPNTSFCFLDIRSPGLGDTAMYLCATSPSSYEQYFGPGTRLTVT.

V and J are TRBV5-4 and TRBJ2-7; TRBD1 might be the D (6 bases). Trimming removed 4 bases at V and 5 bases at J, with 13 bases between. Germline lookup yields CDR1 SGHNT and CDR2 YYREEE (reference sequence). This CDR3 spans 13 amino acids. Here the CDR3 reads CASSVDSTHEQYF. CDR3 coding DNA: TGTGCCAGCAGCGTGGACAGCACCCACGAGCAGTACTTC.

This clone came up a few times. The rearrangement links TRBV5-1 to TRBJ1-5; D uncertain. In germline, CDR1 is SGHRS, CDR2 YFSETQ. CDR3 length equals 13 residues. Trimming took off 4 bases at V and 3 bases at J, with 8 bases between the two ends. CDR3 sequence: CASSKIPNQPQHF. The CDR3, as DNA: TGCGCCAGCAGCAAAATCCCCAATCAGCCCCAGCATTTT.

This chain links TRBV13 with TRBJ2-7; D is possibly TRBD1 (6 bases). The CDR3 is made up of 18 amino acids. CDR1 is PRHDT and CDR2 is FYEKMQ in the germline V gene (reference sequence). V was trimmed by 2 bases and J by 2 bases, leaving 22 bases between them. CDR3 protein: CASSLTGFESQGPYEQYF. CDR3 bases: TGTGCCAGCAGCTTAACAGGGTTTGAGTCCCAAGGTCCCTACGAGCAGTACTTC.

For the CDR3, the DNA is TGTGCCAGCAGCTTAGGTTGGACAGGGGGCTCACTAGCGGGAGAGGAGACCCAGTACTTC. Its translation: CASSLGWTGGSLAGEETQYF. This chain links TRBV13 with TRBJ2-5; either TRBD1 or TRBD2 may supply D (11 bases each). Germline loops: CDR1 PRHDT, CDR2 FYEKMQ (reference sequence). This CDR3 is built from 20 residues. V was clipped by 0 bases and J by 5 bases, with 28 bases between them.

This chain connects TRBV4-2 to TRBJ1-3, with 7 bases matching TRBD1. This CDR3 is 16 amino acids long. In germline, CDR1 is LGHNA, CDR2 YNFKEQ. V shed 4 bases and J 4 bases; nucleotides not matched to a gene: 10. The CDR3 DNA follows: TGTGCCAGCAGCCCTACCAGGGGGATGGCCGGAAACACCATATATTTT. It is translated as CASSPTRGMAGNTIYF.

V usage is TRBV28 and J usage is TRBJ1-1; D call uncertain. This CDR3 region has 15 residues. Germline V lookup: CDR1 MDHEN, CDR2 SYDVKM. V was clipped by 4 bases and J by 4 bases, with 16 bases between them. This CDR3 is CASSSLSGGGTEAFF. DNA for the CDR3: TGTGCCAGCAGTTCCCTTTCGGGTGGCGGCACTGAAGCTTTCTTT.

The CDR3 here is CASSARGTGVGTDTQYF. CDR3 coding DNA: TGTGCCAGCAGTGCTAGAGGGACAGGGGTGGGCACAGATACGCAGTATTTT. This chain links TRBV25-1 with TRBJ2-3; TRBD1 matches 10 bases. V dropped 4 bases and J dropped 1; count of bases not matched to a gene: 8. Germline V gene lookup returns CDR1 MGHDK and CDR2 SYGVNS. CDR3 size: 17 residues. Looking up the rest from reference TRBV25-1 and TRBJ2-3 gives the full variable domain: EADIYQTPRYLVIGTGKKITLECSQTMGHDKMYWYQQDPGMELHLIHYSYGVNSTEKGDLSSESTVSRIRTEHFPLTLESARPSHTSQYLCASSARGTGVGTDTQYFGPGTRLTVL.

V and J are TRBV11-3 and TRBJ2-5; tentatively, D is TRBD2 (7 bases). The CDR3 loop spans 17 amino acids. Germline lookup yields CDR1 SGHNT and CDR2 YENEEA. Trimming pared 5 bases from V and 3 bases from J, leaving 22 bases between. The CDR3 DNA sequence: TGTGCCAGCAGCCTCGGTGCCGGGGAGGGGGGTGAAGAGACCCAGTACTTC. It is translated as CASSLGAGEGGEETQYF. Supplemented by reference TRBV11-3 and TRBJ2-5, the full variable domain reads EAGVVQSPRYKIIEKKQPVAFWCNPISGHNTLYWYLQNLGQGPELLIRYENEEAVDDSQLPKDRFSAERLKGVDSTLKIQPAELGDSAVYLCASSLGAGEGGEETQYFGPGTRLLVL.

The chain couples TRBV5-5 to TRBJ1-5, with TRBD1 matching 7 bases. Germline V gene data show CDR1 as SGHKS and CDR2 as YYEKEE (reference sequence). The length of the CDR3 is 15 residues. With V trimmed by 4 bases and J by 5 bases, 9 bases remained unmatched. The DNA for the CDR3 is TGTGCCAGCAGCATCGGGACAGCCCGCGATCAGCCCCAGCATTTT. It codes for CASSIGTARDQPQHF. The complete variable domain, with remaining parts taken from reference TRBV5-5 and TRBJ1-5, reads DAGVTQSPTHLIKTRGQQVTLRCSPISGHKSVSWYQQVLGQGPQFIFQYYEKEERGRGNFPDRFSARQFPNYSSELNVNALLLGDSALYLCASSIGTARDQPQHFGDGTRLSIL.

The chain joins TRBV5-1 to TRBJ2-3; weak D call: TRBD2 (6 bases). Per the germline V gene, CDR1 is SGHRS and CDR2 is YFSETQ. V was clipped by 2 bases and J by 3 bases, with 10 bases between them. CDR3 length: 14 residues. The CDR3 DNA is TGCGCCAGCAGCTTCCGGGAGCCTACAGATACGCAGTATTTT. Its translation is CASSFREPTDTQYF.

CDR3 DNA sequence: TGCGCCAGCAGCCACCCGGGTAGCGGGGCCTACGAGCAGTACTTC. Translated, it gives CASSHPGSGAYEQYF. The chain recombines TRBV4-1 with TRBJ2-7; 8 bases match TRBD2. This CDR3 is built from 15 residues. The ends lost 3 bases at V and 2 bases at J; junction bases unmatched: 6. Per the germline V gene, CDR1 is MGHRA and CDR2 is YSYEKL.

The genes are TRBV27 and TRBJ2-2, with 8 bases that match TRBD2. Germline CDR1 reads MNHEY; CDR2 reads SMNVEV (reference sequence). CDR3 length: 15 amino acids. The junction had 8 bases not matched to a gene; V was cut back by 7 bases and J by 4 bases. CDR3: CASTPGLAGTGELFF. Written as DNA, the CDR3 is TGTGCCAGCACCCCCGGACTAGCAGGCACCGGGGAGCTGTTTTTT.

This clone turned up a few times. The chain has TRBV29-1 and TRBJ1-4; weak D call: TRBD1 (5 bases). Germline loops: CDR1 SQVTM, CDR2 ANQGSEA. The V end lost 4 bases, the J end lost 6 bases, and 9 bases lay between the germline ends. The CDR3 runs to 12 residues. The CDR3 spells CSVVGVYEKLFF. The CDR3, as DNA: TGCAGCGTTGTGGGGGTGTATGAAAAACTGTTTTTT.

The CDR3 DNA reads as TGTGCCAGCAGACGCGACAGGGGGGCGCTCTACGAGCAGTACTTC. This sequence encodes CASRRDRGALYEQYF. V gene TRBV6-5 combines with J gene TRBJ2-7, with 9 bases matching TRBD1. The V segment lost 6 bases and the J segment 3 bases; nucleotides outside the gene matches: 9. Germline V lookup: CDR1 MNHEY, CDR2 SVGAGI. The CDR3 is 15 amino acids.

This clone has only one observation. In DNA form, the CDR3 reads TGTGCCAGCGAGGCTAGCTCCTACAATGAGCAGTTCTTC. Translating it yields CASEASSYNEQFF. The rearrangement uses TRBV7-2 and TRBJ2-1; D gene ambiguous. V was pared by 8 bases and J by 0 bases, with 8 bases between. CDR1 is SGHTA and CDR2 is FQGNSA in the germline V gene. There are 13 residues in the CDR3.

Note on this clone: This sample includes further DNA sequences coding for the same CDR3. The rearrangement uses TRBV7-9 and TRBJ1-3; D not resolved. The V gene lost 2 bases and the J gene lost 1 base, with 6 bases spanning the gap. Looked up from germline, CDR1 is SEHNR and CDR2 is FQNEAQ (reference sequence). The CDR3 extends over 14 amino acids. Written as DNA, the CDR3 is TGTGCCAGCAGCTTATCCCGTTCTGGAAACACCATATATTTT. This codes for CASSLSRSGNTIYF. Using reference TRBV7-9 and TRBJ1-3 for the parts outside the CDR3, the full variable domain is DTGVSQNPRHKITKRGQNVTFRCDPISEHNRLYWYRQTLGQGPEFLTYFQNEAQLEKSRLLSDRFSAERPKGSFSTLEIQRTEQGDSAMYLCASSLSRSGNTIYFGEGSWLTVV.

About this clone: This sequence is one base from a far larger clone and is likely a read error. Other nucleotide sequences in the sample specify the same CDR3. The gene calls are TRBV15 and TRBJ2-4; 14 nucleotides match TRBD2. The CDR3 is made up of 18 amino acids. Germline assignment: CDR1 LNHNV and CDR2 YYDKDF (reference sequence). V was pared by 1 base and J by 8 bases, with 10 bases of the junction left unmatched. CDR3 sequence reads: CATSRVVRGLAGVDIQYF. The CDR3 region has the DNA TGTGCCACCAGCAGAGTCGTCAGGGGACTAGCGGGAGTTGACATTCAGTACTTC.

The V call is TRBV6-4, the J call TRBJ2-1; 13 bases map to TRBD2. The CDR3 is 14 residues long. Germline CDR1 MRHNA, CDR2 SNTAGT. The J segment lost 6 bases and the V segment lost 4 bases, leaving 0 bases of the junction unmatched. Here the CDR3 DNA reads TGTGCCAGCAGTGGACTAGCGGGAGGCAATGAGCAGTTCTTC. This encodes CASSGLAGGNEQFF.

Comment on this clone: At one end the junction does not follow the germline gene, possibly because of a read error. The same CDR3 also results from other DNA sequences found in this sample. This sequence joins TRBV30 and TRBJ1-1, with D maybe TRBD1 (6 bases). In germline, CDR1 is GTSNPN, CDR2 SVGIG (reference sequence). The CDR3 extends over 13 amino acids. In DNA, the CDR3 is TGTGCCTGGAGGGGAGGGGGGTACACTGAAGCTTTCTTC. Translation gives CAWRGGGYTEAFF.